The entry that follows covers one T cell receptor beta chain sequence. Its antigen is unknown. The table came from immunoSEQ multiplex PCR; TCRdb's copy has only in-frame clones and leaves some out. The sample contains 25,000 to 35,000 clones, about 78% of which appear only once. This sample was taken from a study of CD4 T cells in relation to SARS-CoV-2 and coronaviruses. Whole-study context: PBMCs were cultured with antigen for over 8 days before TCR beta sequencing. Study observations and caveats: The cross-reactivity analysis covered only spike protein, not other viral proteins.

Unexposed donor CD4+ T cells date from about 2011-2018, before the COVID-19 pandemic. Isolation of CD4+ T cells took place after about eleven days in culture. The CDR3 contains 14 residues. Per germline, CDR1 SGHTA and CDR2 FQGTGA. Trimming shortened V by 2 bases and J by 9 bases, and 14 bases separated the two germline ends. The gene calls are TRBV7-3 and TRBJ2-1, with D uncertain. The receptor's source is a human donor in good health. Sequenced: CD4+ T cells from PBMCs, cultured in vitro. The CDR3 region is CASSLSWLESEQFF. The CDR3 DNA sequence: TGTGCCAGCAGCTTATCCTGGCTAGAGAGTGAGCAGTTCTTC.